The sequence of this T cell receptor beta chain was determined in a study of early T cells in non-severe SARS-CoV-2 infection. This clonotype was detected many times. The V gene's germline CDR1 is SQVTM and CDR2 ANQGSEA. Trimming removed 7 bases at V and 4 bases at J, with 19 bases between. The CDR3 length is 14 residues. The TCR library protocol was used to attach unique molecular identifiers. These identifiers were attached to individual cDNA molecules. In TCRdb, the 5' RACE reads were re-called with MiXCR into one record per CDR3 protein. This sample has tens of thousands of distinct CDR3 sequences, with roughly 13% found just once.

This TCR was recovered from an adult who was a healthcare worker with PCR-confirmed SARS-CoV-2 infection or an uninfected control (not recorded which). The sequenced sample was whole blood. J is TRBJ1-2 and V is TRBV29-1; D is perhaps TRBD1 (6 bases). Here the CDR3 DNA reads TGCAGCGCAAGACAGGTTTCCGGGAGCTATGGCTACACCTTC. Its translation is CSARQVSGSYGYTF.